These T cell receptor beta chains were read from a single sample in a study of shared clonotypes between healthy human individuals. TCRdb's copy holds only in-frame clones and misses some; the assay was immunoSEQ multiplex PCR. Among about 1 million clones listed, about 75% were seen once. The sequencing input was memory CD4+ T cells sorted from blood. Receptors were obtained from a man aged 18 to 30 in good health. The CDR3 runs from the conserved cysteine through the conserved F or W. D genes are given only for firm matches. Expanded clones are given a class, and other clones once, few, many or no size at all.

v_gene,j_gene,abundance,d_gene,CDR3nt,CDR3aa
TRBV15,TRBJ2-1,-,TRBD2,TGTGCCACCAGCTGGACCTTGGGGAGGGAGGGGTTCTTC,CATSWTLGREGFF
TRBV18,TRBJ1-5,-,-,TGTGCCAGCTCAAGACGTACAGTACAGAATCAGCCCCAGCATTTT,CASSRRTVQNQPQHF
TRBV19,TRBJ1-1,-,-,TGTGCCACCCAAGGGACGGTGGACACTGAAGCTTTCTTT,CATQGTVDTEAFF
TRBV2,TRBJ2-2,once,TRBD2,TGTGCCAGCAGTGTACTAGCGGGAGGAGGGGAGCTGTTTTTT,CASSVLAGGGELFF
TRBV28,TRBJ2-7,-,-,TGTGCCAGCACCCCCCGACAGACAAGCTCCTACGAGCAGTACTTC,CASTPRQTSSYEQYF
TRBV6-5,TRBJ1-1,-,-,TGTGCCAGCAGTTACTCGTCCCGGGAGGGCACTGAAGCTTTCTTT,CASSYSSREGTEAFF
TRBV4-3,TRBJ2-5,-,TRBD1,TGCGCCAGCAGCCAAGTGACAGGGGAGGAGACCCAGTACTTC,CASSQVTGEETQYF
TRBV7-2,TRBJ1-6,-,TRBD1,TGTGCCAGCAGCCCCCGACAGGGTAGCAATTCACCCCTCCACTTT,CASSPRQGSNSPLHF
TRBV6-1,TRBJ2-7,-,TRBD2,TGTGCCAGCAGTGACCTAGCGGGGGGCCCTAGCGAGCAGTACTTC,CASSDLAGGPSEQYF
TRBV7-2,TRBJ2-1,-,-,TGTGCCAGCAGCTCTTCCGCCCCAGAGTCCTACAATGAGCAGTTCTTC,CASSSSAPESYNEQFF
TRBV15,TRBJ2-6,few,-,TGTGCCACCAGGCTAGGAAGCTCTGGGGCCAACGTCCTGACTTTC,CATRLGSSGANVLTF
TRBV25-1,TRBJ2-5,-,-,TGTGCCACCGGGGATTGGGAGACCCAGTACTTC,CATGDWETQYF
TRBV27,TRBJ1-5,-,-,TGTGCCAGCAGTTTATTTGGGCACAATAGCAATCAGCCCCAGCATTTT,CASSLFGHNSNQPQHF
TRBV19,TRBJ1-1,-,-,TGTGCCAGTAGCTCTGGGAGGGGCACTGAAGCTTTCTTT,CASSSGRGTEAFF
TRBV19,TRBJ1-3,-,TRBD1,TGTGCCAGTAGTACCTCGGGACAGCCGAGCTCTGGAAACACCATATATTTT,CASSTSGQPSSGNTIYF
TRBV7-9,TRBJ1-2,-,-,TGTGCCAGCAGCTCGCGAGGGAGAGACTATGGCTACACCTTC,CASSSRGRDYGYTF
TRBV5-4,TRBJ2-2,-,TRBD2,TGTGCCAGCAGCTCCAAACTAGCGGGAGATTCTTCCGGGGAGCTGTTTTTT,CASSSKLAGDSSGELFF
TRBV18,TRBJ2-7,once,-,TGTGCCAGCTCACCTGGACCGTCCTACGAGCAGTACTTC,CASSPGPSYEQYF
TRBV7-2,TRBJ2-3,-,-,TGTGCCAGCAGCTTTGGGACCCCTGCAGATACGCAGTATTTT,CASSFGTPADTQYF
TRBV6-1,TRBJ1-2,many,TRBD1,TGTGCCAGCAGTGAAGTTGGGACAGGCTATGGCTACACCTTC,CASSEVGTGYGYTF
TRBV5-1,TRBJ2-5,-,TRBD2,TGCGCCAGCAGCTTGAATGGGCTAGCGGGAAAAGAGACCCAGTACTTC,CASSLNGLAGKETQYF
TRBV7-2,TRBJ2-5,-,-,TGTGCCAGCAGCCTCCTAAAAGAGACCCAGTACTTC,CASSLLKETQYF
TRBV5-6,TRBJ2-5,-,-,TGTGCCAGCAGCCCCCTGGACAGTCAAGAGACCCAGTACTTC,CASSPLDSQETQYF
TRBV2,TRBJ2-5,-,-,TGTGCCAGCAGTGAAAGGGTGGAGACCCAGTACTTC,CASSERVETQYF
TRBV19,TRBJ2-1,few,-,TGTGCCAGTAGTATCTCGACCCTCTACAATGAGCAGTTCTTC,CASSISTLYNEQFF
TRBV6-1,TRBJ1-5,few,TRBD1,TGTGCCAGCAGTGAGGGGACAGGGCGTCAGCCCCAGCATTTT,CASSEGTGRQPQHF
TRBV7-8,TRBJ1-5,-,TRBD1,TGTGCCAGCAGCTTACAGGGGGCTAGCAATCAGCCCCAGCATTTT,CASSLQGASNQPQHF
TRBV5-5,TRBJ1-1,-,-,TGTGCCAGCAGCTTATATCTCCGGGATCGGAACACTGAAGCTTTCTTT,CASSLYLRDRNTEAFF
TRBV5-6,TRBJ2-4,-,TRBD2,TGTGCCAGCAGCTTGGATACGGGGGGAGGACTCAAAAACATTCAGTACTTC,CASSLDTGGGLKNIQYF
TRBV5-5,TRBJ2-5,-,TRBD2,TGTGCCAGCAGCAGAACTAGCGTGGAGACCCAGTACTTC,CASSRTSVETQYF